These 2 T cell receptor beta chains were sequenced from one sample in a study of long-term antiretroviral therapy in people with HIV. They ran version v3.0 of the immunoSEQ assay at survey level. This table comes from immunoSEQ multiplex PCR, and its TCRdb copy is limited to in-frame clones, with some not included. The sample yields fewer than 20,000 clones, around 73% seen once. Material: unsorted PBMCs, obtained 0.3 years after starting antiretroviral therapy. These receptors came from a woman in her 50s with HIV.

The V gene is TRBV18, the J gene TRBJ1-4; D may be TRBD1 (5 bases). The CDR3 spans 15 residues. V shed 5 bases and J shed 3 bases, with 13 bases lying between them. Germline V gene data show CDR1 as KGHSH and CDR2 as LQKENI. The CDR3 DNA is TGTGCCAGCTCATACCTCAGGGATCCTAATGAAAAACTGTTTTTT. Its translation: CASSYLRDPNEKLFF.

The chain combines TRBV7-9 with TRBJ2-5; perhaps D is TRBD1 or TRBD2 (5 bases each). CDR1 and CDR2 (germline): SEHNR, FQNEAQ (reference sequence). V was pared by 9 bases and J by 4 bases, with 18 bases between. CDR3 size: 14 residues. The CDR3 reads CASGYTGLGETQYF. CDR3 DNA sequence: TGTGCCAGTGGTTATACAGGACTTGGAGAGACCCAGTACTTC.